A single sample gave rise to the 11 T cell receptor beta chains below, sequenced in a study of esophageal squamous cell carcinoma under preoperative chemotherapy. TCRdb recomputed calls from the PCR reads with MiXCR, one row per CDR3 protein. The sample lists over 10,000 distinct CDR3 sequences, roughly 50% occurring once. Time point denoted: before preoperative PTX-NDP chemotherapy. Sampling took place from a patient given preoperative chemotherapy. Every receptor here comes from a human donor with esophageal squamous cell carcinoma. The donor label of this sample is uncertain.

The chain joins TRBV6-1 to TRBJ2-3, with D perhaps TRBD1 (6 bases). Germline V gives CDR1 MNHNS, CDR2 SASEGT. The ends were cut back, 0 bases at V and 6 bases at J, with 34 bases in the middle. The CDR3 is 22 amino acids. The CDR3 reads CASSEARTALGAQAVNTDTQYF. Written as DNA, the CDR3 is TGTGCCAGCAGTGAAGCGCGGACAGCCCTGGGGGCCCAGGCTGTGAACACCGATACGCAGTATTTT.

Note on this clonotype: Lacking the conserved final phenylalanine or tryptophan, this CDR3 likely reflects a read error. It is unclear where the CDR3 begins or ends on the DNA, so no DNA is shown, and the CDR3 is as TCRdb lists it. The CDR3 is CATMPGSVFVFLVEMWFHRV. The chain has TRBV15 and TRBJ2-3; the table assigns TRBD1, which was not confirmed against the DNA. In germline, CDR1 is LNHNV, CDR2 YYDKDF (reference sequence). The CDR3 length equals 20 residues, ends included.

By sample share, this clonotype is medium-sized. The rearrangement links TRBV12-3 or TRBV12-4 to TRBJ2-1, with 12 bases lining up with TRBD2. After removal of 4 bases from V and 10 bases from J, the junction contained 8 bases not matched to a gene. The CDR3 extends over 15 amino acids. CDR3 sequence (DNA): TGTGCCAGCAGTTCGGGACTAGCGGGTCGATACGAGCAGTTCTTC. Protein sequence: CASSSGLAGRYEQFF.

This clonotype was detected only a few times. The chain employs TRBV7-6 and TRBJ2-6, with a possible D match to TRBD1 (5 bases). Trimming took 1 base from V and 2 from J, leaving 6 bases between them. There are 15 residues in the CDR3. The germline CDR1 and CDR2 sequences are SGHVS and FNYEAQ. The CDR3 protein is CASSLEGAGANVLTF. Written as DNA, the CDR3 is TGTGCCAGCAGCTTAGAAGGGGCTGGGGCCAACGTCCTGACTTTC. Looking up the rest from reference TRBV7-6 and TRBJ2-6 gives the full variable domain: GAGVSQSPRYKVTKRGQDVALRCDPISGHVSLYWYRQALGQGPEFLTYFNYEAQQDKSGLPNDRFSAERPEGSISTLTIQRTEQRDSAMYRCASSLEGAGANVLTFGAGSRLTVL.

This clonotype turned up a few times. This may be a read error: a much more frequent sequence differs by one nucleotide. The rearrangement links TRBV6-4 to TRBJ2-1; 9 bases line up with TRBD2. The J call may be mistaken, given a closer DNA end match to TRBJ2-7. Germline CDR1 reads MRHNA; CDR2 reads SNTAGT. The CDR3 is 14 amino acids. CDR3 coding DNA: TGTGCCAGCAGTGACTCGCGGGAGGGCAATGAGCAGTACTTC. Translated: CASSDSREGNEQYF.

V and J are TRBV12-3 or TRBV12-4 and TRBJ2-2, with D unresolved. The CDR3 contains 13 residues. V lost 7 bases and J 8 bases, leaving 14 bases between the germline ends. This chain's CDR3 is CASNLNFGGELFF. As DNA, the CDR3 is TGTGCCAGCAACCTCAACTTCGGAGGGGAGCTGTTTTTT.

V is TRBV6-1 and J is TRBJ1-5; no definite D call. Germline CDR1 is MNHNS and CDR2 is SASEGT. The CDR3 contains 13 residues. V was pared by 2 bases and J by 4 bases, with 6 bases between. The CDR3 DNA sequence: TGTGCCAGCAGTGAACGAGGGAATCAGCCCCAGCATTTT. It codes for CASSERGNQPQHF.

At least ten counts were recorded for this clonotype. The chain joins TRBV6-1 to TRBJ2-1; D remains unclear. Germline V gene data show CDR1 as MNHNS and CDR2 as SASEGT. V lost 3 bases and J 5 bases, leaving 8 bases between the germline ends. The CDR3 has 13 residues. The DNA of the CDR3 is TGTGCCAGCAGTGAGGTTCCCCACAATGAGCAGTTCTTC. This translates into CASSEVPHNEQFF.

In the case of this clonotype: A junction end diverges from the germline sequence, so it may reflect a read error. DNA for the CDR3: TGTGCCAGCAGCTCACCCGACAGGAAGACCAAGGAGCAGTTTTTT. It encodes CASSSPDRKTKEQFF. The chain recombines TRBV7-2 with TRBJ2-1, with D possibly matching TRBD1 (6 bases). Germline V CDR1 and CDR2: SGHTA, FQGNSA. The CDR3 spans 15 residues.

This chain links TRBV6-5 with TRBJ2-3, with 7 bases matching TRBD2. Germline V CDR1 and CDR2: MNHEY, SVGAGI. With 4 bases clipped from V and 11 bases from J, the junction kept 15 bases outside the gene matches. The CDR3 totals 15 residues. CDR3 in DNA: TGTGCCAGCAGTTCGGGCGGGAGTGCCAAAAATATGCAGTATTTT. It codes for CASSSGGSAKNMQYF.

This clonotype rates as medium-sized (0.01 to 0.1%). CDR3 sequence (DNA): TGTGCCAGCAGCTCTAGCGGGAGTATCTACGAGCAGTACTTC. Protein product: CASSSSGSIYEQYF. The chain carries TRBV7-2 and TRBJ2-1; TRBD2 agrees at 10 bases. The DNA end favors TRBJ2-7, so the J call may be wrong. There are 14 residues in the CDR3. Germline assignment: CDR1 SGHTA and CDR2 FQGNSA.